This TCR beta chain was documented in a study of blood T cell repertoires in COVID-19. Study in general: The origin of the acute and convalescent COVID-19 samples was the United States, Italy and Spain. T cells, B-cell-depleted T cells, or PBMCs supplied cDNA or gDNA.

Trimming took off 7 bases at V and 2 bases at J, with 17 bases between the two ends. The CDR3 consists of 15 residues. The germline V gene encodes CDR1 SNHLY and CDR2 FYNNEI. Authors' analysis steps: Amplification from reference gene primers served as the basis for estimated nucleated cell counts. Assay used: immunoSEQ multiplex PCR; TCRdb lists only in-frame clones, some missing. The V and J calls and clone size were taken over from that table, and D and trimming were inferred from the DNA. Of around 50,000 clones in the sample, over 65% are singletons; the top ten hold roughly 5.1%. The rearrangement links TRBV2 to TRBJ2-5; no reliable D call. The sequencing sample was made of peripheral blood. This sequence was found in a man in his forties with active COVID-19. The chain's CDR3 is CASKRGGGTQETQYF. CDR3 DNA: TGTGCCAGCAAAAGAGGCGGCGGTACTCAAGAGACCCAGTACTTC.